Below, 27 T cell receptor beta chains from the same sample are listed, as sequenced in a study of T cell repertoires in cytomegalovirus infection. What these receptors recognize is not known. TCRdb processed the reads anew with MiXCR; each CDR3 protein has one entry. The profile shows 700,000 to 950,000 distinct CDR3 sequences, about 31% of them singletons. The specimen comprised cultured CD8+ T cells from PBMCs, sampled from culture after CMV antigen stimulation. The receptors derive from a human donor in good health (CMV status not recorded). Some clones in this sample may be carry-over from other donors' samples.

This chain connects TRBV20-1 to TRBJ1-4; D not certain. V shed 1 base and J shed 3 bases, with 12 bases lying between them. Germline-derived CDR1 and CDR2 are DFQATT and SNEGSKA (reference sequence). The length of the CDR3 is 15 residues. Here the CDR3 reads CSARGGTYPNEKLFF. Written as DNA, the CDR3 is TGCAGTGCTAGAGGCGGAACCTATCCTAATGAAAAACTGTTTTTT.

This clonotype was observed at least ten times. This rearrangement joins TRBV7-9 to TRBJ1-1; TRBD1 matches 7 bases. The length of the CDR3 is 15 residues. V dropped 5 bases and J dropped 3; count of bases not matched to a gene: 9. Germline V gene lookup returns CDR1 SEHNR and CDR2 FQNEAQ (reference sequence). The CDR3: CASSRNRGADTEAFF. The CDR3, as DNA: TGTGCCAGCAGCCGAAACAGGGGAGCGGACACTGAAGCTTTCTTT.

The V gene is TRBV6-4, the J gene TRBJ2-3; 10 bases line up with TRBD2. The junction had 4 bases not matched to a gene; V was cut back by 3 bases and J by 1 base. This CDR3 contains 16 residues. CDR1 is MRHNA, CDR2 SNTAGT, per germline. The CDR3 DNA is TGTGCCAGCAGTGAAACCGGGACTAGCGGCACAGATACGCAGTATTTT. Translating it yields CASSETGTSGTDTQYF.

The V call is TRBV6-2 or TRBV6-3, the J call TRBJ2-1; 9 positions agree with TRBD1. CDR3 length equals 15 residues. Germline V gene data show CDR1 as MNHEY and CDR2 as SVGEGT. With V trimmed by 7 bases and J by 2 bases, 6 bases remained unmatched. Here the CDR3 DNA reads TGTGCCAGCACCCTAGGACAGGGGACCTACAATGAGCAGTTCTTC. Protein: CASTLGQGTYNEQFF.

This clonotype was seen only a few times. This chain connects TRBV6-5 to TRBJ2-5; no reliable D call. The CDR3 loop spans 12 amino acids. The V end was cut by 4 bases, the J end by 3 bases, with 6 bases between. CDR1 and CDR2 (germline): MNHEY, SVGAGI. The CDR3 here is CASSSSKETQYF. Here the CDR3 DNA reads TGTGCCAGCAGTTCCTCAAAAGAGACCCAGTACTTC.

This rearrangement joins TRBV27 to TRBJ1-1; D unclear. Germline assignment: CDR1 MNHEY and CDR2 SMNVEV (reference sequence). Between the trimmed V and J ends, which lost 5 bases and 1 base, there was a span of 11 bases. This CDR3 is built from 14 residues. CDR3 sequence (DNA): TGTGCCAGCAGTGTGACGGTCACGAACACTGAAGCTTTCTTT. Its translation: CASSVTVTNTEAFF.

This clonotype was counted only a few times. This chain links TRBV7-6 with TRBJ2-5; 8 nucleotides match TRBD2. The V segment lost 1 base and the J segment 3 bases; nucleotides outside the gene matches: 10. The CDR3 runs to 17 residues. Per germline, CDR1 SGHVS and CDR2 FNYEAQ. Here the CDR3 DNA reads TGTGCCAGCAGCTTAGATCCTCCGACAGCGGGGGAAGAGACCCAGTACTTC. Translating gives CASSLDPPTAGEETQYF.

This rearrangement joins TRBV4-1 to TRBJ1-4; the D gene is possibly TRBD1 (5 bases). The CDR3 is 11 amino acids. Germline assignment: CDR1 MGHRA and CDR2 YSYEKL. Trimming removed 4 bases from V and 14 bases from J, with 11 bases in between. The CDR3 here is CASSRGLGLFF. DNA for the CDR3: TGCGCCAGCAGCCGGGGGTTAGGGCTGTTTTTT.

The CDR3 here is CSARDREGTGGYEQYF. CDR3 nucleotide sequence: TGCAGTGCTAGAGATAGGGAAGGGACAGGGGGTTACGAGCAGTACTTC. V gene TRBV20-1 combines with J gene TRBJ2-7; 11 bases agree with TRBD1. With 0 bases clipped from V and 4 bases from J, the junction kept 8 bases outside the gene matches. The germline CDR1 and CDR2 sequences are DFQATT and SNEGSKA (reference sequence). This CDR3 spans 16 amino acids.

At least ten counts were recorded for this clonotype. The chain combines TRBV7-2 with TRBJ2-1; D gene uncertain. Per germline, CDR1 SGHTA and CDR2 FQGNSA. V shed 5 bases and J shed 7 bases, with 9 bases lying between them. The CDR3 spans 12 residues. DNA for the CDR3: TGTGCCAGCAGCGTTACAAGGAATGAGCAGTTCTTC. Its translation is CASSVTRNEQFF.

This clonotype was recorded a few times. The chain recombines TRBV7-2 with TRBJ1-4, with 7 positions matching TRBD1. The CDR3 totals 17 residues. J was trimmed by 1 base and V by 4 bases; bases with no gene match: 9. Germline-derived CDR1 and CDR2 are SGHTA and FQGNSA. In DNA form, the CDR3 reads TGTGCCAGCAGCTCCCGGGACAGTTCTCTAACTAATGAAAAACTGTTTTTT. The encoded protein is CASSSRDSSLTNEKLFF.

The chain recombines TRBV27 with TRBJ2-5; tentatively, D is TRBD2 (5 bases). In germline, CDR1 is MNHEY, CDR2 SMNVEV (reference sequence). CDR3 length: 13 residues. V was trimmed by 0 bases and J by 13 bases, leaving 15 bases between them. CDR3 nucleotides: TGTGCCAGCAGTTTATCCCGGGCCGAGGGAACGTACTTC. The encoded protein is CASSLSRAEGTYF.

The V call is TRBV7-6, the J call TRBJ2-3; D might be TRBD1 or TRBD2, each matching 5 bases. The ends were cut back, 2 bases at V and 3 bases at J, with 9 bases in the middle. The germline V gene encodes CDR1 SGHVS and CDR2 FNYEAQ. This CDR3 spans 14 amino acids. The CDR3 region is CASSLRRTTDTQYF. CDR3 nucleotide sequence: TGTGCCAGCAGCTTACGGAGGACAACAGATACGCAGTATTTT.

This clonotype was counted many times. The V and J genes are TRBV3-1 and TRBJ1-1; tentatively, D is TRBD1 (6 bases). V was trimmed by 2 bases and J by 1 base, leaving 14 bases between them. Germline assignment: CDR1 LGHDT and CDR2 YNNKEL (reference sequence). There are 16 residues in the CDR3. DNA of the CDR3: TGTGCCAGCAGCCAATCAGCAGGGGCCCGGAACACTGAAGCTTTCTTT. As protein: CASSQSAGARNTEAFF.

This chain connects TRBV5-4 to TRBJ2-3; weak D call: TRBD1 (5 bases). Trimming took 2 bases from V and 4 from J, leaving 20 bases between them. CDR1 is SGHNT and CDR2 is YYREEE in the germline V gene (reference sequence). There are 17 residues in the CDR3. CDR3 sequence: CASSLLMTDTLADTQYF. The CDR3 DNA reads as TGTGCCAGCAGCTTACTGATGACGGACACCCTCGCAGATACGCAGTATTTT.

This clonotype showed up many times. The genes are TRBV6-1 and TRBJ1-1; D is ambiguous. V was clipped by 4 bases and J by 0 bases, with 6 bases between them. CDR3 length: 13 amino acids. Looked up from germline, CDR1 is MNHNS and CDR2 is SASEGT. The CDR3 reads CASSGHLNTEAFF. CDR3 nucleotides: TGTGCCAGCAGTGGACATTTGAACACTGAAGCTTTCTTT.

This clonotype appeared a few times. The rearrangement joins TRBV7-9 to TRBJ1-2; D is possibly TRBD1 (5 bases). Germline V gene lookup returns CDR1 SEHNR and CDR2 FQNEAQ (reference sequence). The CDR3 runs 14 residues. V was trimmed by 8 bases and J by 2 bases, leaving 15 bases between them. CDR3 amino acids: CASGGGNRNYGYTF. DNA for the CDR3: TGTGCCAGCGGGGGAGGGAATAGGAACTATGGCTACACCTTC.

The chain links TRBV4-1 to TRBJ2-3, with D maybe TRBD2 (6 bases). Germline V gene sequence: CDR1 MGHRA, CDR2 YSYEKL. The V end lost 0 bases, the J end lost 6 bases, and 13 bases lay between the germline ends. This CDR3 is built from 15 residues. The CDR3 loop reads CASSQDWRGPDTQYF. CDR3 DNA: TGCGCCAGCAGCCAAGACTGGCGGGGACCCGATACGCAGTATTTT.

V gene TRBV4-1 combines with J gene TRBJ1-6; the match to TRBD1 covers 10 bases. The CDR3 covers 15 residues. The germline V gene encodes CDR1 MGHRA and CDR2 YSYEKL. J was trimmed by 7 bases and V by 4 bases; bases with no gene match: 4. The DNA for the CDR3 is TGCGCCAGCAGCCGGGACAGGGGATACAATTCACCCCTCCACTTT. Translation gives CASSRDRGYNSPLHF.

The gene calls are TRBV19 and TRBJ2-5, with D possibly TRBD1 on 5 matching bases. Trimming shortened V by 3 bases and J by 4 bases, and 21 bases separated the two germline ends. CDR1 is LNHDA and CDR2 is SQIVND in the germline V gene (reference sequence). The CDR3 runs to 17 residues. The CDR3 protein is CASSIIGWQGSGETQYF. The CDR3 DNA reads as TGTGCCAGTAGTATTATAGGTTGGCAGGGTTCGGGAGAGACCCAGTACTTC.

This chain uses TRBV20-1 with TRBJ2-3, with 11 bases matching TRBD2. The V segment lost 2 bases and the J segment 1 base; nucleotides outside the gene matches: 5. This CDR3 region has 16 residues. The V gene's germline CDR1 is DFQATT and CDR2 SNEGSKA (reference sequence). This CDR3 is CSARLLTSGGTDTQYF. CDR3 nucleotides: TGCAGTGCTAGACTCCTGACTAGCGGGGGCACAGATACGCAGTATTTT.

Notes on this clonotype: The DNA is omitted, as the CDR3 cannot be located on it reliably, and the CDR3 follows TCRdb's listing. The genes are TRBV12-3 or TRBV12-4 and TRBJ2-2; the DNA was not compared with TRBD1, the D call given in the table. 17 amino acids form the CDR3, both terminal residues included. CDR3: CASSSSTGSANTGELFF.

This clonotype was detected once. The chain links TRBV4-1 to TRBJ2-7; 7 bases line up with TRBD1. Trimming took 1 base from V and 6 from J; bases not matched to a gene: 3. The germline V gene has CDR1 MGHRA and CDR2 YSYEKL. The CDR3 covers 13 residues. The CDR3 nucleotides read TGCGCCAGCAGCCAAGTGGGACAGCGCGAGCAGTACTTC. Protein: CASSQVGQREQYF.

This clonotype was observed at least ten times. The gene calls are TRBV7-8 and TRBJ2-2; 7 nucleotides agree with TRBD1. CDR1 is SGHVS and CDR2 is FQNEAQ in the germline V gene. The V gene end was trimmed by 1 base and the J gene end by 6 bases; junction bases not matched to a gene: 5. The CDR3 runs to 15 residues. Written as DNA, the CDR3 is TGTGCCAGCAGCTTAGATCTTGACAGGGCCGGGGAGCTGTTTTTT. It yields the protein CASSLDLDRAGELFF.

Remarks on this clonotype: Since a much larger clone is just one base distant, this may be a read error. The chain combines TRBV7-8 with TRBJ1-5; TRBD1 is a possible D gene (6 bases). CDR1 SGHVS and CDR2 FQNEAQ come from the germline V gene. The CDR3 consists of 14 residues. The chain's CDR3 is CTSSYDRRREPQHF. The DNA for the CDR3 is TGTACCAGCAGCTATGACAGGAGAAGGGAGCCCCAGCATTTT. Full variable domain (rest looked up from reference TRBV7-8 and TRBJ1-5): GAGVSQSPRYKVAKRGQDVALRCDPISGHVSLFWYQQALGQGPEFLTYFQNEAQLDKSGLPSDRFFAERPEGSVSTLKIQRTQQEDSAVYLCTSSYDRRREPQHFGDGTRLSIL.

This clonotype was detected a few times. This rearrangement joins TRBV11-3 to TRBJ2-2; 8 bases match TRBD2. Trimming removed 8 bases from V and 1 base from J; junction bases left unmatched: 12. Looked up from germline, CDR1 is SGHNT and CDR2 is YENEEA. The CDR3 length is 17 residues. CDR3 in amino acids: CASSKGRGALNTGELFF. CDR3 nucleotides: TGTGCCAGCTCCAAGGGGCGGGGGGCCCTGAACACCGGGGAGCTGTTTTTT.

This clonotype was seen only a few times. The chain employs TRBV2 and TRBJ1-2, with TRBD1 as a possible D gene (5 bases). Looked up from germline, CDR1 is SNHLY and CDR2 is FYNNEI. The CDR3 has 14 amino acids. V was pared by 2 bases and J by 4 bases, with 11 bases between. The CDR3 here is CASSEQGEGYGYTF. CDR3 in DNA: TGTGCCAGCAGTGAACAGGGAGAGGGCTATGGCTACACCTTC. Full variable domain (remainder filled in from reference TRBV2 and TRBJ1-2): EPEVTQTPSHQVTQMGQEVILRCVPISNHLYFYWYRQILGQKVEFLVSFYNNEISEKSEIFDDQFSVERPDGSNFTLKIRSTKLEDSAMYFCASSEQGEGYGYTFGSGTRLTVV.